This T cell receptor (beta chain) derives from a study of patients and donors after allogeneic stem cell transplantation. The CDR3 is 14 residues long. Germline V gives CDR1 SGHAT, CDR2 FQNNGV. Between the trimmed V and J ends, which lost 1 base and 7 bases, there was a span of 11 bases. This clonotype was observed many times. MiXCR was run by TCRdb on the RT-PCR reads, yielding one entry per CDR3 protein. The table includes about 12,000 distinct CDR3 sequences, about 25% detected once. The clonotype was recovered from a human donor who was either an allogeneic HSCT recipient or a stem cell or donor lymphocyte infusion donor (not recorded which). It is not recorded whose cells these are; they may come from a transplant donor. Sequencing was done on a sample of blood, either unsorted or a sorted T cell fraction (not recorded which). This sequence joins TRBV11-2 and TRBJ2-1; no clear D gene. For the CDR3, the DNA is TGTGCCAGCAGCTTAGCATCCCCGAGGAATGAGCAGTTCTTC. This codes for CASSLASPRNEQFF.